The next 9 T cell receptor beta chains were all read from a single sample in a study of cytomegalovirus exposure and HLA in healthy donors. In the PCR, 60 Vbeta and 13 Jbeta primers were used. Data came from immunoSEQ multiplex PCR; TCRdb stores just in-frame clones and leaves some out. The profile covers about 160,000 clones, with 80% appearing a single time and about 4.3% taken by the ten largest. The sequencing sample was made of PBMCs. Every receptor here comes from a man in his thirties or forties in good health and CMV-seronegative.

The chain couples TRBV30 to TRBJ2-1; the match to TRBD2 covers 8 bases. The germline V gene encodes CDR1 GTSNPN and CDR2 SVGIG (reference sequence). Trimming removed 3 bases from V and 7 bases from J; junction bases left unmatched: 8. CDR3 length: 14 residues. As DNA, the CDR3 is TGTGCCTGGAGCCCGGGACTAGAGGGGAATGAGCAGTTCTTC. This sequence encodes CAWSPGLEGNEQFF.

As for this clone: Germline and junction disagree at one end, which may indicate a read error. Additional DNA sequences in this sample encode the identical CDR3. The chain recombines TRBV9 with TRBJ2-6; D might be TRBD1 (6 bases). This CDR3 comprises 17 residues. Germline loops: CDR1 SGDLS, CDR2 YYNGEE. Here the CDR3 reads CASSVDPTGYEANVLTF. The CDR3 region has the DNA TGCGCCAGCAGCGTAGACCCCACAGGGTATGAGGCCAACGTCCTGACTTTC.

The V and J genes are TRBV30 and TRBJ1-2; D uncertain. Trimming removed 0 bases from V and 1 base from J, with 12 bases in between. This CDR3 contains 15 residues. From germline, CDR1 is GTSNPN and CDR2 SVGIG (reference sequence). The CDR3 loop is CAWSVTEDLNYGYTF. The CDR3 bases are TGTGCCTGGAGTGTTACGGAGGATCTTAACTATGGCTACACCTTC.

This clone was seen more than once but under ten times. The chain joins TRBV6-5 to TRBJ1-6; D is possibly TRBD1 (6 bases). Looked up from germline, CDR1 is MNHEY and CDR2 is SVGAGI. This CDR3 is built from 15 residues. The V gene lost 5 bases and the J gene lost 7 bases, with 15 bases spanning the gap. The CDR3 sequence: CASSTQADRNSPLHF. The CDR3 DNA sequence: TGTGCCAGCAGTACTCAAGCCGACAGGAATTCACCCCTCCACTTT.

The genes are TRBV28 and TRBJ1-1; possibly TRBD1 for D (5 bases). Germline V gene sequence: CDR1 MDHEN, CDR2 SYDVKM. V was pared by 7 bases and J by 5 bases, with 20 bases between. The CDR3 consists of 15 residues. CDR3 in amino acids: CASTLSGGGRTEAFF. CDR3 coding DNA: TGTGCCAGCACCCTCTCGGGGGGTGGAAGAACTGAAGCTTTCTTT. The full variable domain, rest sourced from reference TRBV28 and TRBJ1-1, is DVKVTQSSRYLVKRTGEKVFLECVQDMDHENMFWYRQDPGLGLRLIYFSYDVKMKEKGDIPEGYSVSREKKERFSLILESASTNQTSMYLCASTLSGGGRTEAFFGQGTRLTVV.

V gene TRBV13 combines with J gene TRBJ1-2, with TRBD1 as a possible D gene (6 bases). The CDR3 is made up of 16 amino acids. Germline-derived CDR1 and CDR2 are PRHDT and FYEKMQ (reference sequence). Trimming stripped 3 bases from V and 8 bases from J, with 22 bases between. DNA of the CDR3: TGTGCCAGCAGCTTGCTTAGTCCCCAGGGGTTCGGGGGCTACACCTTC. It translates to CASSLLSPQGFGGYTF.

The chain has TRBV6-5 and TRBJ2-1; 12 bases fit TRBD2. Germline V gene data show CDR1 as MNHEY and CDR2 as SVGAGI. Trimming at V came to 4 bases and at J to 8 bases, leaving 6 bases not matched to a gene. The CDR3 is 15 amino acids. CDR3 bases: TGTGCCAGCAGTTTCTTGACTAGCGGGGGCGATGAGCAGTTCTTC. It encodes CASSFLTSGGDEQFF.

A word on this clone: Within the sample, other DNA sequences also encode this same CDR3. This chain's CDR3 is CASSPTGGGYGYTF. In nucleotides, the CDR3 is TGTGCCAGCAGTCCGACAGGGGGAGGCTATGGCTACACCTTC. The J gene is TRBJ1-2, the V gene TRBV27, with 9 bases identical to TRBD1. The J segment lost 4 bases and the V segment lost 5 bases, leaving 5 bases of the junction unmatched. The CDR3 consists of 14 residues. Germline assignment: CDR1 MNHEY and CDR2 SMNVEV (reference sequence).

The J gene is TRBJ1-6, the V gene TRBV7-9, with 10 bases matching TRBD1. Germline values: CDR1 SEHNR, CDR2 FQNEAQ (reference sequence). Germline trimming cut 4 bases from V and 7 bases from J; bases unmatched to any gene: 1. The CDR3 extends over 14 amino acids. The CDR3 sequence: CASSSDRGNSPLHF. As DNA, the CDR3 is TGTGCCAGCAGCTCGGACAGGGGGAATTCACCCCTCCACTTT.